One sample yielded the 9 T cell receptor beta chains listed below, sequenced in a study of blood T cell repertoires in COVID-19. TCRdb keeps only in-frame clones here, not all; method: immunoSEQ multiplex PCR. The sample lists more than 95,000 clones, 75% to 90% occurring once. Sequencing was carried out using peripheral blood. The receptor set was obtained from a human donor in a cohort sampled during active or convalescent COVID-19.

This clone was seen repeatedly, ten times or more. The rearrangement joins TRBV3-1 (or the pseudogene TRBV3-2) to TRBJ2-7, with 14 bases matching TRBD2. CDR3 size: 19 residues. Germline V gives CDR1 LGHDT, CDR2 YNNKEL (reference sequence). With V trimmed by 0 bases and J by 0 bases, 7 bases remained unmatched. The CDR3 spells CASSQDPGLAGALSYEQYF. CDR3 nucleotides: TGTGCCAGCAGCCAAGATCCGGGACTAGCGGGGGCACTCTCCTACGAGCAGTACTTC.

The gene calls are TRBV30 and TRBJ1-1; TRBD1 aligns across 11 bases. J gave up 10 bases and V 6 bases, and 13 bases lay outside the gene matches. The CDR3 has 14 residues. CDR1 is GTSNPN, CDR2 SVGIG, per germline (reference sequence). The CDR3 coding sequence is TGTGCCTGCAGGACCGGGACAGGGGGAATCGGAGCTTTCTTT. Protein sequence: CACRTGTGGIGAFF.

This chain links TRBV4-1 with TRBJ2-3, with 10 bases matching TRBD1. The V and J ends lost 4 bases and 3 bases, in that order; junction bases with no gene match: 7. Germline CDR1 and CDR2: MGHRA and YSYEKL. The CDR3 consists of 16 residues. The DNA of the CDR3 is TGCGCCAGCAGCCCGTCGGACAGGGGGTTTACAGATACGCAGTATTTT. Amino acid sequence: CASSPSDRGFTDTQYF.

In DNA form, the CDR3 reads TGTGCCACCAGTGCCCGGTGGGGCGGGACTACCTACAATGAGCAGTTCTTC. Its protein is CATSARWGGTTYNEQFF. The rearrangement uses TRBV24-1 and TRBJ2-1; 7 bases fit TRBD2. Losses at the gene ends were 5 bases for V and 2 bases for J; bases not matched to a gene: 11. The CDR3 sequence is 17 residues long. Germline CDR1 reads KGHDR; CDR2 reads SFDVKD.

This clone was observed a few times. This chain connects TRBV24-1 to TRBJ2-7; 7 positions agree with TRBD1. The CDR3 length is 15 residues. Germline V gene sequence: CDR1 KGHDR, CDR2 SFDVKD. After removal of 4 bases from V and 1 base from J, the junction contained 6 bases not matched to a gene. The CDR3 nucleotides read TGTGCCACCAGTGAAGGGACAGCGAAGTCCTACGAGCAGTACTTC. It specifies CATSEGTAKSYEQYF.

CDR3 in DNA: TGTGCCAGCAGCCTAGGCCCTGGAGCGGGGGGCTCCTACAATGAGCAGTTCTTC. As protein: CASSLGPGAGGSYNEQFF. The rearrangement joins TRBV7-2 to TRBJ2-1; TRBD2 agrees at 9 bases. This CDR3 is built from 18 residues. V was pared by 5 bases and J by 0 bases, with 11 bases of the junction left unmatched. Germline V gene data show CDR1 as SGHTA and CDR2 as FQGNSA.

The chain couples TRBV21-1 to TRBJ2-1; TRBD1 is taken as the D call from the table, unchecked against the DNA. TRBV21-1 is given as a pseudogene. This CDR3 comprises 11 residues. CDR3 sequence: CASRTGVEQFF. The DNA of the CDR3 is TGTGCCAGTAGGACAGGGGTTGAGCAGTTCTTC.

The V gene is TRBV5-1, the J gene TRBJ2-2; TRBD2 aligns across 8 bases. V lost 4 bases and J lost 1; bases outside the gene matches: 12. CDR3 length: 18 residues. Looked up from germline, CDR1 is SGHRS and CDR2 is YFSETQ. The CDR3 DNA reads TGCGCCAGCAGCCCAGGATCGTTAGCGGGGTTGAACACCGGGGAGCTGTTTTTT. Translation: CASSPGSLAGLNTGELFF.

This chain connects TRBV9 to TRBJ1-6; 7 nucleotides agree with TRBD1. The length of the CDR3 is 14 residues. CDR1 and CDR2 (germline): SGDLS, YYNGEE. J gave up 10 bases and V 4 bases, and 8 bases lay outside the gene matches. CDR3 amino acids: CASSPQGDWSPLHF. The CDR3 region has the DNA TGTGCCAGCAGCCCCCAGGGGGATTGGTCACCCCTCCACTTT. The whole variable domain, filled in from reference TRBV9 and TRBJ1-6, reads DSGVTQTPKHLITATGQRVTLRCSPRSGDLSVYWYQQSLDQGLQFLIQYYNGEERAKGNILERFSAQQFPDLHSELNLSSLELGDSALYFCASSPQGDWSPLHFGNGTRLTVT.